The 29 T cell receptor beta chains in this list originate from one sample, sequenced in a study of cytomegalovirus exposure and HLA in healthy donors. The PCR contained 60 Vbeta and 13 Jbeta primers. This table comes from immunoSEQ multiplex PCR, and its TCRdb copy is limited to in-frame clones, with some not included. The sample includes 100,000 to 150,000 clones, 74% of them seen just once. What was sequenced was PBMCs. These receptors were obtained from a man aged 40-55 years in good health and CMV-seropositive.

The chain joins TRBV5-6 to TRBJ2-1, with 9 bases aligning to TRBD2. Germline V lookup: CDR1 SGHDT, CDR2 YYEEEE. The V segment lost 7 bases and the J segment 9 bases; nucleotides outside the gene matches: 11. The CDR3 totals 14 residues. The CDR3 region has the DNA TGTGCCAGCGGCACTTTTAGCGGGAGCGGTGAGCAGTTCTTC. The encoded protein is CASGTFSGSGEQFF.

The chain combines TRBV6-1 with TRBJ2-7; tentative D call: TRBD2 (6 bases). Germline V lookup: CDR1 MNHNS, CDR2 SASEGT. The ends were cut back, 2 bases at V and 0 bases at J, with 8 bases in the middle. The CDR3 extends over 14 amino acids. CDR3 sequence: CASSEREVSYEQYF. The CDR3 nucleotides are TGTGCCAGCAGTGAAAGGGAGGTCTCCTACGAGCAGTACTTC.

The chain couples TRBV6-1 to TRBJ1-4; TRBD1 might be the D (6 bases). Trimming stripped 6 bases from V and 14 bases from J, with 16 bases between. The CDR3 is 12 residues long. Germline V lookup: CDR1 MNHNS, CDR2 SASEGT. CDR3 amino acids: CASSPGATGLFF. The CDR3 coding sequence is TGTGCCAGCAGCCCCGGGGCCACAGGGCTGTTTTTT.

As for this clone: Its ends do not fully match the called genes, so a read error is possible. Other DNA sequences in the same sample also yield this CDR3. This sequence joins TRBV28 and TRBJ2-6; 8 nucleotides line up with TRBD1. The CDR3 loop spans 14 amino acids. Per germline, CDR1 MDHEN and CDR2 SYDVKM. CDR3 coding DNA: TGTGCCAGCAGTACCGACAGGGGAGCCAATGTCCTGACTTTC. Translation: CASSTDRGANVLTF.

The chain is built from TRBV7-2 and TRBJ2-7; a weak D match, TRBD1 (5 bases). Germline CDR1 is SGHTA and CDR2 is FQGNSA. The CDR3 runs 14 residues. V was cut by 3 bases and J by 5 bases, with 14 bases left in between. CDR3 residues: CASSFAREDNEQYF. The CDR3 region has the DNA TGTGCCAGCAGCTTCGCCAGGGAAGACAACGAGCAGTACTTC.

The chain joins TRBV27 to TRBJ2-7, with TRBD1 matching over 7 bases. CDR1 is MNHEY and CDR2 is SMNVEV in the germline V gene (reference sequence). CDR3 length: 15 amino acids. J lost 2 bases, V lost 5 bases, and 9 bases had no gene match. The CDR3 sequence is CASSARDRFTYEQYF. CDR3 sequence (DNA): TGTGCCAGCAGTGCACGGGACAGATTCACCTACGAGCAGTACTTC.

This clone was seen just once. In nucleotides, the CDR3 is TGTGCCAGCAGCACCGGGACAGGGCCGAACACCGGGGAGCTGTTTTTT. Protein: CASSTGTGPNTGELFF. The rearrangement joins TRBV7-9 to TRBJ2-2; 9 bases map to TRBD1. From germline, CDR1 is SEHNR and CDR2 FQNEAQ (reference sequence). J lost 0 bases, V lost 5 bases, and 4 bases had no gene match. This CDR3 region has 16 residues.

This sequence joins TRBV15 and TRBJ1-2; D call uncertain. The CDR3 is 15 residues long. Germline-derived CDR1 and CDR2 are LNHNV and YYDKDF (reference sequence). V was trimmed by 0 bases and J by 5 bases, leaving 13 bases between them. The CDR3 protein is CATSRDPGRGYGYTF. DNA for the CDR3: TGTGCCACCAGCAGAGATCCGGGTCGGGGTTATGGCTACACCTTC.

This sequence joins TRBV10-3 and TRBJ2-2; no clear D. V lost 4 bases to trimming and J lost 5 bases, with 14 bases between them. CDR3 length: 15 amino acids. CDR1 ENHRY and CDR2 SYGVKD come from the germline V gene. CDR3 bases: TGTGCCATCAGTGTGGAAGACATTGGAACCGGGGAGCTGTTTTTT. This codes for CAISVEDIGTGELFF.

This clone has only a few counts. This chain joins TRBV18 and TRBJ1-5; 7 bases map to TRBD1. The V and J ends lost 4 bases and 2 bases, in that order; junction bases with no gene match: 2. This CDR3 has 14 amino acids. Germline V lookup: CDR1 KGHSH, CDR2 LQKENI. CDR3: CASSQGAGNQPQHF. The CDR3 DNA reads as TGTGCCAGCTCACAGGGGGCGGGCAATCAGCCCCAGCATTTT.

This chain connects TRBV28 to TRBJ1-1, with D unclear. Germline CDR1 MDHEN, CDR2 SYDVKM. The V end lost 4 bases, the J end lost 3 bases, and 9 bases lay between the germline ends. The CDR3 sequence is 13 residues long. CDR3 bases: TGTGCCAGCAGTTCCCTGTTTGACACTGAAGCTTTCTTT. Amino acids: CASSSLFDTEAFF.

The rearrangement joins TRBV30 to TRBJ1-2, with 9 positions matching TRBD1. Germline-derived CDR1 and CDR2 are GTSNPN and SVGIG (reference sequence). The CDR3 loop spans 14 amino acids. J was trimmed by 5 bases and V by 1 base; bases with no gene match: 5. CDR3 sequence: CAWSANDRGYGYTF. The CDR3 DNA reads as TGTGCCTGGAGTGCGAACGACAGGGGGTATGGCTACACCTTC.

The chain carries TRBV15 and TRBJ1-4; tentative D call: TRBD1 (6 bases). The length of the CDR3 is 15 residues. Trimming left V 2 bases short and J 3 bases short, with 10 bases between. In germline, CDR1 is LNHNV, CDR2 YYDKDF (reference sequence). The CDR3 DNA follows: TGTGCCACCAGCAGACAGGGGCCGGCTAATGAAAAACTGTTTTTT. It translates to CATSRQGPANEKLFF.

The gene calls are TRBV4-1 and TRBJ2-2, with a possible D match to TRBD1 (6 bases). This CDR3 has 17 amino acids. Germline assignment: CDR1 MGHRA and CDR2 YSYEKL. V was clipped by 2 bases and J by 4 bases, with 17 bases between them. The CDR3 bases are TGCGCCAGCAGCCAATACTCCCCAGGGGCGGGCACCGGGGAGCTGTTTTTT. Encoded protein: CASSQYSPGAGTGELFF.

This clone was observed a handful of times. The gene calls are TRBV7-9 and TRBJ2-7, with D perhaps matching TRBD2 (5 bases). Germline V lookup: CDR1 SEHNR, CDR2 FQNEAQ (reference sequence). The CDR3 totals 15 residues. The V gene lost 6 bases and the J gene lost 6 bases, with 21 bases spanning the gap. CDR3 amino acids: CASSPAGQGFPEQYF. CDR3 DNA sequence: TGTGCCAGCAGTCCGGCGGGCCAAGGGTTCCCCGAGCAGTACTTC.

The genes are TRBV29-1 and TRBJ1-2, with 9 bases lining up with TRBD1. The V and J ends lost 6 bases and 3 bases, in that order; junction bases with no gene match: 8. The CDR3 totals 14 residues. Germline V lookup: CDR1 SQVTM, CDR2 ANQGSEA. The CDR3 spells CSVGDRDRDYGYTF. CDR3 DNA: TGCAGCGTCGGGGACCGGGACAGGGACTATGGCTACACCTTC.

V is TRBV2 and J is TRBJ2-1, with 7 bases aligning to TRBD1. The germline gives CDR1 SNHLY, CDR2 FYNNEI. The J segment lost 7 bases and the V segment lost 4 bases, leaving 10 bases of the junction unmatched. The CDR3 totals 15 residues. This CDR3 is CASSVEGALANEQFF. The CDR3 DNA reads TGTGCCAGCAGTGTTGAGGGGGCCTTGGCAAATGAGCAGTTCTTC.

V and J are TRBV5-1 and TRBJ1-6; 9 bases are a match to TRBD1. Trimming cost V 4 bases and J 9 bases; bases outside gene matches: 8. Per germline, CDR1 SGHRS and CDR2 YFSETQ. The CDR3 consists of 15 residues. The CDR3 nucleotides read TGCGCCAGCAGCCCGGCTGGGGACAGGGCTTCACCCCTCCACTTT. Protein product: CASSPAGDRASPLHF.

The CDR3 loop reads CAGRTGGVSGYTF. The CDR3 nucleotides are TGTGCCGGACGGACAGGGGGCGTAAGTGGCTACACCTTC. The chain recombines TRBV6-1 with TRBJ1-2; 11 nucleotides agree with TRBD1. CDR1 is MNHNS, CDR2 SASEGT, per germline. With 11 bases clipped from V and 7 bases from J, the junction kept 9 bases outside the gene matches. The CDR3 contains 13 residues.

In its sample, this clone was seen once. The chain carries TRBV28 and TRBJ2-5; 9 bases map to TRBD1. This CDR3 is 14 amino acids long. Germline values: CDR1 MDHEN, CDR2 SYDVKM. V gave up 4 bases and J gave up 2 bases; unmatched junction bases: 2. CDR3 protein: CASSSGTGQETQYF. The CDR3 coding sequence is TGTGCCAGCAGTTCCGGGACAGGGCAAGAGACCCAGTACTTC.

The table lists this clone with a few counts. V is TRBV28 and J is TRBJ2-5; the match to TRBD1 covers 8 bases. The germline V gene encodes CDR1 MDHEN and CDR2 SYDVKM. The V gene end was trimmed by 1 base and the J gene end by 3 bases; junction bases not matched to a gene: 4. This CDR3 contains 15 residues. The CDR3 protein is CASSLFRDRKETQYF. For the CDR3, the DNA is TGTGCCAGCAGTTTATTTCGGGACAGGAAAGAGACCCAGTACTTC. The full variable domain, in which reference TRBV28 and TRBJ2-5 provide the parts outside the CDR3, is DVKVTQSSRYLVKRTGEKVFLECVQDMDHENMFWYRQDPGLGLRLIYFSYDVKMKEKGDIPEGYSVSREKKERFSLILESASTNQTSMYLCASSLFRDRKETQYFGPGTRLLVL.

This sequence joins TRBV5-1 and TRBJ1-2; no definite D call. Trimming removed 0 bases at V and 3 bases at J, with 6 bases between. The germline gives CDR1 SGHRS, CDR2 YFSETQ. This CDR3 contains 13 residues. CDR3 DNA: TGCGCCAGCAGCTTGGGGCAGGACTATGGCTACACCTTC. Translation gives CASSLGQDYGYTF. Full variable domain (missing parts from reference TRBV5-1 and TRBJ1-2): KAGVTQTPRYLIKTRGQQVTLSCSPISGHRSVSWYQQTPGQGLQFLFEYFSETQRNKGNFPGRFSGRQFSNSRSEMNVSTLELGDSALYLCASSLGQDYGYTFGSGTRLTVV.

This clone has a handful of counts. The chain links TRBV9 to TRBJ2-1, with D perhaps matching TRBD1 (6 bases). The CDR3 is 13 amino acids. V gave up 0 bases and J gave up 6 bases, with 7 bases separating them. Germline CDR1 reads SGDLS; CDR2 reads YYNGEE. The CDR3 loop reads CASSVGGPNEQFF. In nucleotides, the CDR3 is TGTGCCAGCAGCGTAGGGGGGCCCAATGAGCAGTTCTTC. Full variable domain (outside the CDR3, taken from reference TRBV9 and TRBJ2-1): DSGVTQTPKHLITATGQRVTLRCSPRSGDLSVYWYQQSLDQGLQFLIQYYNGEERAKGNILERFSAQQFPDLHSELNLSSLELGDSALYFCASSVGGPNEQFFGPGTRLTVL.

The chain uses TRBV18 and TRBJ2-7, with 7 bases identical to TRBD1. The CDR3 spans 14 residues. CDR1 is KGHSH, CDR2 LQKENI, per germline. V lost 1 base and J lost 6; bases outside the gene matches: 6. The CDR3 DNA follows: TGTGCCAGCTCACCACAGAGGGGGCAGGGCGAGCAGTACTTC. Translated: CASSPQRGQGEQYF.

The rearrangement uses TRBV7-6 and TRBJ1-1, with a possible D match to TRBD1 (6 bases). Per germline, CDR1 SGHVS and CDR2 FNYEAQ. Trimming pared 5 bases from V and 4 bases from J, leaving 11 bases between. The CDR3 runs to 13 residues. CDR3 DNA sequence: TGTGCCAGCAGCGAAGGGGGGGGCACTGAAGCTTTCTTT. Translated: CASSEGGGTEAFF.

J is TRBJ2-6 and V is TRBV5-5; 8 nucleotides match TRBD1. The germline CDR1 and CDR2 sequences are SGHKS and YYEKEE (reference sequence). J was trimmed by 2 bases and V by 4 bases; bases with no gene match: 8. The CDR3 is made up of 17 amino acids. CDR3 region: CASSLGTGGPGANVLTF. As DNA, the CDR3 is TGTGCCAGCAGCCTCGGGACAGGCGGGCCTGGGGCCAACGTCCTGACTTTC.

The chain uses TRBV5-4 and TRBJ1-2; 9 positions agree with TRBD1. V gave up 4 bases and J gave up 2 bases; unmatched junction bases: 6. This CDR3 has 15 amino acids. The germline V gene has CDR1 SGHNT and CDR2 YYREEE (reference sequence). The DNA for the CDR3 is TGTGCCAGCAGCACCGCCGGGACAGGGAACTATGGCTACACCTTC. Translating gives CASSTAGTGNYGYTF.

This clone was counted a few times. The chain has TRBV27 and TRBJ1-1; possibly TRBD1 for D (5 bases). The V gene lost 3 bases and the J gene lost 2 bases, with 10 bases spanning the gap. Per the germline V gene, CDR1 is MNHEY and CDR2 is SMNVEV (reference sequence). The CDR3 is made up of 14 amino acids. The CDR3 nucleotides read TGTGCCAGCAGTTTCAAGGACAAAAACACTGAAGCTTTCTTT. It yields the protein CASSFKDKNTEAFF.

CDR3 protein: CASSLDGGADTQYF. As DNA, the CDR3 is TGTGCCAGCAGCTTAGATGGGGGCGCAGATACGCAGTATTTT. The gene calls are TRBV11-3 and TRBJ2-3, with D possibly being TRBD1 (6 bases). CDR3 length: 14 amino acids. The V end was cut by 0 bases, the J end by 4 bases, with 8 bases between. Germline lookup yields CDR1 SGHNT and CDR2 YENEEA.